This T cell receptor beta chain was identified during a study of CD8+ T cells in alopecia areata. Across the whole study: Each day, treated patients took oral tofacitinib twice, at 5 to 10 mg per dose.

As to treatment: oral pan-JAK inhibitor, 5-10 mg twice daily. For this clone: Its antigen remains unknown.

V dropped 3 bases and J dropped 1 base, with 8 bases sitting between them. Germline CDR1 and CDR2: SGHAT and FQDESV (reference sequence). The CDR3 sequence is 14 residues long. cDNA reverse transcribed from extracted RNA served as the sequencing template. This table comes from immunoSEQ multiplex PCR, and its TCRdb copy is limited to in-frame clones, with some not included. The data contain 120,000 or so clones, 61% of them singletons. The study, taken as a whole, reports: Tofacitinib significantly decreased scalp clonality and expanded CD8+ clones among top 100. Relative to mice, TCR sharing across patients was less clear, a difference possibly HLA-related.

The receptor was isolated from a human donor with alopecia areata. The sample consisted of CD4+ T cells sorted from blood, taken at week 4, from a patient treated with tofacitinib. The V and J genes are TRBV11-1 and TRBJ2-3, with a tentative D call TRBD1 (6 bases). CDR3 amino acids: CASSLAGGTDTQYF. The CDR3 region has the DNA TGTGCCAGCAGCTTGGCAGGGGGCACAGATACGCAGTATTTT.